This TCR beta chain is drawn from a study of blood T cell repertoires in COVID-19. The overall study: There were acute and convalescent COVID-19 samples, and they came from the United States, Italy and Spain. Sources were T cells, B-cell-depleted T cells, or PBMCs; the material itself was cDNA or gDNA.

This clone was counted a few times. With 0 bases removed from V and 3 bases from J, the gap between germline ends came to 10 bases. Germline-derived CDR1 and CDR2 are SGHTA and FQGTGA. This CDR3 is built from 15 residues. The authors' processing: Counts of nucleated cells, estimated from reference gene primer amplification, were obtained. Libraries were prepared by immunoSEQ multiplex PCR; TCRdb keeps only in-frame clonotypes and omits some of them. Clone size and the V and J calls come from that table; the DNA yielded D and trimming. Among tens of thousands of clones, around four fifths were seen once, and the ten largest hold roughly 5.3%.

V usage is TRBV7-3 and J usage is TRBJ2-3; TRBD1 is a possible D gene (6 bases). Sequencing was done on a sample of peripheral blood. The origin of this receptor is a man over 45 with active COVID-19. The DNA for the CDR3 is TGTGCCAGCAGCTTAACGTTAGGGGGAACAGATACGCAGTATTTT. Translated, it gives CASSLTLGGTDTQYF.